Included here is one T cell receptor beta chain sequence, with context. UMI-tagged 5'RACE template switching yielded the TCR beta cDNA. TCRdb re-called the 5' RACE reads, yielding one record per CDR3 amino acid sequence without DNA. The listing contains approximately 150,000 distinct CDR3 sequences. These data originate in a study of T cells expressing NK-cell markers. Study background: HCMV seropositivity characterized seven of the eight sequenced donors, and seronegativity one.

CDR1 DFQATT and CDR2 SNEGSKA come from the germline V gene (reference sequence). The CDR3 has 14 amino acids. The sequenced sample was blood T cells: a sorted CD56 or NKG2C T cell subset, CD4+ or CD8+ T cells, or bulk PBMC T cells (not recorded which). The chain combines TRBV20-1 with TRBJ1-4; TCRdb reports TRBD1, a call that lacks DNA to check it against. The receptor comes from a man younger than 35 in good health. The chain's CDR3 is CSATDRDWGEKLFF.